This entry lists 10 T cell receptor beta chains sequenced from one sample in a study of technical replicates of blood from a handful of donors. The table came from immunoSEQ multiplex PCR; TCRdb's copy has only in-frame clones and leaves some out. Of about 58,000 clones in the sample, just under 95% were seen once. Sample: PBMCs. The receptors originated from a human donor in good health. Some clones in this sample may be carry-over from other donors' samples.

The chain carries TRBV6-1 and TRBJ1-2; D is ambiguous. The CDR3 is 14 amino acids. V dropped 8 bases and J dropped 8 bases, with 21 bases sitting between them. Per germline, CDR1 MNHNS and CDR2 SASEGT. CDR3 coding DNA: TGTGCCAGCGGGTCGCTGTGGCGGGAGCAAGGCTACACCTTC. It encodes CASGSLWREQGYTF.

The CDR3 reads CASSPMFRGVKGEQFF. Written as DNA, the CDR3 is TGCGCCAGCAGCCCGATGTTCCGGGGGGTGAAGGGTGAGCAGTTCTTC. The chain uses TRBV4-1 and TRBJ2-1; 7 bases align to TRBD2. With 4 bases clipped from V and 9 bases from J, the junction kept 15 bases outside the gene matches. Germline lookup yields CDR1 MGHRA and CDR2 YSYEKL. The CDR3 is made up of 16 amino acids.

The chain is built from TRBV20-1 and TRBJ2-7; maybe TRBD2 (5 bases). The V and J ends lost 6 bases and 4 bases respectively, with 10 bases between them. The CDR3 is 11 amino acids. CDR1 is DFQATT, CDR2 SNEGSKA, per germline (reference sequence). The CDR3, as DNA: TGCAGTGCCGGAGGACCGTACGAGCAGTACTTC. Encoded protein: CSAGGPYEQYF.

J is TRBJ1-5 and V is TRBV7-9; D is ambiguous. Germline V gene data show CDR1 as SEHNR and CDR2 as FQNEAQ (reference sequence). This CDR3 spans 15 amino acids. Between the trimmed V and J ends, which lost 1 base and 2 bases, there was a span of 9 bases. This CDR3 is CASSLGGGRNQPQHF. The CDR3 DNA follows: TGTGCCAGCAGCTTAGGGGGAGGTCGCAATCAGCCCCAGCATTTT.

The V and J genes are TRBV10-3 and TRBJ2-6; maybe TRBD1 (6 bases). Trimming removed 0 bases at V and 2 bases at J, with 14 bases between. Germline V lookup: CDR1 ENHRY, CDR2 SYGVKD. The CDR3 has 18 residues. The CDR3 sequence: CAISESGRGLTGANVLTF. The CDR3 nucleotides read TGTGCCATCAGTGAGTCTGGCAGGGGTCTCACTGGGGCCAACGTCCTGACTTTC.

The count of this clone is one. This chain uses TRBV27 with TRBJ1-1; 8 positions match TRBD1. Looked up from germline, CDR1 is MNHEY and CDR2 is SMNVEV (reference sequence). Trimming removed 5 bases from V and 4 bases from J; junction bases left unmatched: 3. There are 13 residues in the CDR3. The CDR3 sequence: CASSQDRATEAFF. CDR3 sequence (DNA): TGTGCCAGCAGTCAGGACAGGGCCACTGAAGCTTTCTTT.

The chain has TRBV30 and TRBJ1-6, with D hard to call. CDR3 length: 14 amino acids. The germline V gene has CDR1 GTSNPN and CDR2 SVGIG (reference sequence). CDR3 loop: CAPVGSPNNSPLHF. The CDR3 region has the DNA TGTGCTCCCGTCGGGTCACCAAATAATTCACCCCTCCACTTT.

The chain recombines TRBV2 with TRBJ2-7; 10 bases are shared with TRBD2. V was pared by 5 bases and J by 2 bases, with 3 bases of the junction left unmatched. CDR1 and CDR2 from the germline V gene are SNHLY and FYNNEI. This CDR3 has 14 residues. The CDR3 reads CASSPLAGAYEQYF. CDR3 nucleotide sequence: TGTGCCAGCAGTCCCCTAGCGGGAGCCTACGAGCAGTACTTC.

The rearrangement uses TRBV5-1 and TRBJ2-3; 8 positions agree with TRBD2. The CDR3 extends over 15 amino acids. Germline V lookup: CDR1 SGHRS, CDR2 YFSETQ. V gave up 5 bases and J gave up 5 bases; unmatched junction bases: 10. The CDR3: CASRDADSGGDTQYF. The CDR3 region has the DNA TGCGCCAGCAGAGACGCGGACAGCGGGGGAGATACGCAGTATTTT.

This chain connects TRBV7-2 to TRBJ2-3, with a tentative D call TRBD2 (7 bases). Deletions cut 3 bases from V and 9 bases from J, with 19 bases between. Germline V gene sequence: CDR1 SGHTA, CDR2 FQGNSA. The CDR3 spans 15 residues. CDR3 nucleotide sequence: TGTGCCAGCAGCTTCCGCGATTCACAGGGAGGGACGCAGTATTTT. Its translation is CASSFRDSQGGTQYF.